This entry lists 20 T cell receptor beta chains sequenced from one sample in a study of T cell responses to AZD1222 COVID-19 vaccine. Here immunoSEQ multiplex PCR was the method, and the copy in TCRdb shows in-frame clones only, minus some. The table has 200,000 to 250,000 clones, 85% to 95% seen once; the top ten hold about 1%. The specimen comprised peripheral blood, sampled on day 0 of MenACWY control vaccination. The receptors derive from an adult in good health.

The CDR3 DNA sequence: TGCAGCGTTGTAGGGTTTGACGAGCAGTACTTC. This codes for CSVVGFDEQYF. The chain recombines TRBV29-1 with TRBJ2-7, with D uncertain. CDR3 length equals 11 residues. The V end lost 4 bases, the J end lost 5 bases, and 9 bases lay between the germline ends. The V gene's germline CDR1 is SQVTM and CDR2 ANQGSEA.

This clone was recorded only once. CDR3 protein: CASSLKRQSYGYTF. The CDR3 DNA follows: TGTGCCAGCAGCCTCAAAAGACAGAGCTATGGCTACACCTTC. The J gene is TRBJ1-2, the V gene TRBV3-1 (or the pseudogene TRBV3-2), with a tentative D call TRBD1 (5 bases). The CDR3 is made up of 14 amino acids. CDR1 and CDR2 (germline): LGHDT, YNNKEL (reference sequence). V was cut by 4 bases and J by 4 bases, with 13 bases left in between.

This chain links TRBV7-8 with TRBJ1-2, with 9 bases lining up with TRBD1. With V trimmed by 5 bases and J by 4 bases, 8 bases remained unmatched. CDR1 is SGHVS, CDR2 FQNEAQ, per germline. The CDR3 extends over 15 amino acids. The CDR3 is CASSPRATGGYGYTF. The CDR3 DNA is TGTGCCAGCAGCCCAAGAGCGACAGGGGGCTATGGCTACACCTTC.

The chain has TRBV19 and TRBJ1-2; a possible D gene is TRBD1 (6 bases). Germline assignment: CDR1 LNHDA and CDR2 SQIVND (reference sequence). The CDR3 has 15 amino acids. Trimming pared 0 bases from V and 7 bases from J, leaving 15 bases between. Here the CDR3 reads CASSIDHATGGGYTF. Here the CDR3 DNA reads TGTGCCAGTAGTATAGATCATGCGACAGGAGGTGGCTACACCTTC.

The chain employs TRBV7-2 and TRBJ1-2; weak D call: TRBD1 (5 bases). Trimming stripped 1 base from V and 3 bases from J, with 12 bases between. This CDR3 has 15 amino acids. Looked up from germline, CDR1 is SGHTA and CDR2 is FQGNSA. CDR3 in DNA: TGTGCCAGCAGCTTAGGTCGAGGGGCGGACTATGGCTACACCTTC. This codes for CASSLGRGADYGYTF.

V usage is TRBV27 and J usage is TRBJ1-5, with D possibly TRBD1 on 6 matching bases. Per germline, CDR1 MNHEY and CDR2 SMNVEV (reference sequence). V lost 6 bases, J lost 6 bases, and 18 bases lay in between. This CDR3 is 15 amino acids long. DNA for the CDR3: TGTGCCAGCAGGCCTTACAGGGATTTAAGTCAGCCCCAGCATTTT. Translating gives CASRPYRDLSQPQHF.

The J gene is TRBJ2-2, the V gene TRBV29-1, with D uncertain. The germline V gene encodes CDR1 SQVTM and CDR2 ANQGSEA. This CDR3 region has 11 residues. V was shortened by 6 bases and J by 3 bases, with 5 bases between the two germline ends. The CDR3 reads CSVLYTGELFF. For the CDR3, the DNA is TGCAGCGTCCTGTACACCGGGGAGCTGTTTTTT.

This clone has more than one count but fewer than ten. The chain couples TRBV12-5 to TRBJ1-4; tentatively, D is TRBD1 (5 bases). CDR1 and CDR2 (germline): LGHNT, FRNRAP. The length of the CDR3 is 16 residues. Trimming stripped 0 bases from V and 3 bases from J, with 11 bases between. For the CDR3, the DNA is TGTGCTAGTGGTTTGGTACAGGTCCAGTCTAATGAAAAACTGTTTTTT. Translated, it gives CASGLVQVQSNEKLFF. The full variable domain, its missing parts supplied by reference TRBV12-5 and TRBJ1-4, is DARVTQTPRHKVTEMGQEVTMRCQPILGHNTVFWYRQTMMQGLELLAYFRNRAPLDDSGMPKDRFSAEMPDATLATLKIQPSEPRDSAVYFCASGLVQVQSNEKLFFGSGTQLSVL.

In DNA, the CDR3 is TGTGCCTGGAGTGTATTTCACACTGAAGCTTTCTTT. Translated, it gives CAWSVFHTEAFF. This sequence joins TRBV30 and TRBJ1-1; D call uncertain. The germline V gene has CDR1 GTSNPN and CDR2 SVGIG (reference sequence). Between the trimmed V and J ends, which lost 0 bases and 3 bases, there was a span of 5 bases. There are 12 residues in the CDR3.

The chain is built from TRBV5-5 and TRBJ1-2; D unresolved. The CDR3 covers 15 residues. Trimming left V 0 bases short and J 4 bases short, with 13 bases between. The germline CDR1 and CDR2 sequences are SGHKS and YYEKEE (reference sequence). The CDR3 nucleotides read TGTGCCAGCAGCTTGGACAGCCGGGCGGTCTATGGCTACACCTTC. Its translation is CASSLDSRAVYGYTF.

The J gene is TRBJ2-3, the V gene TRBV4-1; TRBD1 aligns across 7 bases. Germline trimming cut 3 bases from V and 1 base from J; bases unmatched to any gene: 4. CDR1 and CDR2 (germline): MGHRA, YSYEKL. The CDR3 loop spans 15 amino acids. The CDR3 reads CASSQRGQGTDTQYF. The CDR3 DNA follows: TGCGCCAGCAGCCAGAGGGGGCAGGGCACAGATACGCAGTATTTT.

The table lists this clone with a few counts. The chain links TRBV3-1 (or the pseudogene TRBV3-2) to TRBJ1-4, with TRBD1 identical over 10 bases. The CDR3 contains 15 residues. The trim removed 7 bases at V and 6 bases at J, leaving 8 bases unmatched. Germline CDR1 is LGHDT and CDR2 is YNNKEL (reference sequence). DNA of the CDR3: TGTGCCAGCACCTCCTGGGGGACAGGGGATGAAAAACTGTTTTTT. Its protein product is CASTSWGTGDEKLFF.

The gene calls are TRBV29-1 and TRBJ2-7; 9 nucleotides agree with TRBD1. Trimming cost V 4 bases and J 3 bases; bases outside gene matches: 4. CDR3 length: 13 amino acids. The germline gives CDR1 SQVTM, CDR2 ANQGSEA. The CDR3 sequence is CSVGDRDYYEQYF. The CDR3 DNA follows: TGCAGCGTTGGGGACAGGGATTACTACGAGCAGTACTTC.

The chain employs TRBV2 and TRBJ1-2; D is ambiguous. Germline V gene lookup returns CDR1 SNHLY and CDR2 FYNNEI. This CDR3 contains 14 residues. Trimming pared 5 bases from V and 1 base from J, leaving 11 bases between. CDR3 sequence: CASSSTTGNYGYTF. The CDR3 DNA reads TGTGCCAGCAGTTCAACTACCGGTAACTATGGCTACACCTTC.

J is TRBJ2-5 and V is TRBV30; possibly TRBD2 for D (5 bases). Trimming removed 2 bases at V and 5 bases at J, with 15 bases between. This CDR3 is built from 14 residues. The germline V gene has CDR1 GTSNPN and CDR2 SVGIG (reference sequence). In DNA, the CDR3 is TGTGCCTGGAGTTTCACTAGTTCGGGGGAGACCCAGTACTTC. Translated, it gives CAWSFTSSGETQYF.

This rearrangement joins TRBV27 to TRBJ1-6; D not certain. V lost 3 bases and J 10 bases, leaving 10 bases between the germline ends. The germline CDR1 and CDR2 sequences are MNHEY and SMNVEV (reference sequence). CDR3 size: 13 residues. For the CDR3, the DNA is TGTGCCAGCAGTTTTCTCGGATCCTCACCCCTCCACTTT. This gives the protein CASSFLGSSPLHF.

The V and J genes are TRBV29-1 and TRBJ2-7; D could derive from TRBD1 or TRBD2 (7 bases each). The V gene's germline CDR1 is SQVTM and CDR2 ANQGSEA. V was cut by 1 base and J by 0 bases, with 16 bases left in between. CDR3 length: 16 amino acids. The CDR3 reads CSVEGGRQGNSYEQYF. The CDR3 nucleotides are TGCAGCGTTGAAGGCGGGAGACAGGGTAACTCCTACGAGCAGTACTTC.

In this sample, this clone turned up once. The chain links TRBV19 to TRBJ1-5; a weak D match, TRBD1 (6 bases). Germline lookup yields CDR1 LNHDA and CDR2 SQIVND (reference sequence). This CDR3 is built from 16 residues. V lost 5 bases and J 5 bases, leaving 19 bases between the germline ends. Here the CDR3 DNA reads TGTGCCAGTAGTGGAGTTGGGGGGCTAAGGGATCAGCCCCAGCATTTT. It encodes CASSGVGGLRDQPQHF. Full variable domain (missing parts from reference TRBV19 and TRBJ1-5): DGGITQSPKYLFRKEGQNVTLSCEQNLNHDAMYWYRQDPGQGLRLIYYSQIVNDFQKGDIAEGYSVSREKKESFPLTVTSAQKNPTAFYLCASSGVGGLRDQPQHFGDGTRLSIL.

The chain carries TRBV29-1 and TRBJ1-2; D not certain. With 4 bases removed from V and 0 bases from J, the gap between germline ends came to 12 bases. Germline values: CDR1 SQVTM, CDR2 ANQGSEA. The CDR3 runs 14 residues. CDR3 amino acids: CSVGSTATNYGYTF. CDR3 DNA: TGCAGCGTTGGGTCCACCGCCACTAACTATGGCTACACCTTC.

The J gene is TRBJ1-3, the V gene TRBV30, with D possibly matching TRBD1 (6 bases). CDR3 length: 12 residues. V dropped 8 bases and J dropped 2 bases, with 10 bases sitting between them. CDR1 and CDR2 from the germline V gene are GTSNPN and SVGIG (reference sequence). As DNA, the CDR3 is TGTGCCAGGGGGAACCCTGGAAACACCATATATTTT. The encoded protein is CARGNPGNTIYF.